These 17 T cell receptor beta chains were all obtained from the same sample, sequenced in a study. Treg sorting used a CD4+CD25+CD127-/low gate. Each CDR3 protein gets one entry after TCRdb re-called the 5' RACE reads with MiXCR. Found here are about 43,000 distinct CDR3 sequences, roughly 22% of them singletons; the top ten hold 4.3%. The sample was Tregs sorted from a lymph node. The source is a female donor with breast cancer.

J is TRBJ2-2 and V is TRBV3-1, with D possibly matching TRBD2 (6 bases). CDR1 and CDR2 (germline): LGHDT, YNNKEL (reference sequence). Trimming pared 9 bases from V and 1 base from J, leaving 9 bases between. The CDR3 sequence is 13 residues long. Here the CDR3 DNA reads TGTGCCAGTTTAGCGGTGAACACCGGGGAGCTGTTTTTT. Translating gives CASLAVNTGELFF.

The sample holds a few counts of this clonotype. The chain joins TRBV12-3 or TRBV12-4 to TRBJ1-1, with 8 bases identical to TRBD1. Trimming took 3 bases from V and 5 from J; bases not matched to a gene: 5. The CDR3 runs 14 residues. CDR3 bases: TGTGCCAGCAGTTTTCAGGGGGCGCTTACTGAAGCTTTCTTT. As protein: CASSFQGALTEAFF.

This clonotype was detected many times. This chain joins TRBV11-2 and TRBJ2-1; a weak D match, TRBD1 (6 bases). The length of the CDR3 is 15 residues. Germline V gives CDR1 SGHAT, CDR2 FQNNGV. V dropped 2 bases and J dropped 5 bases, with 13 bases sitting between them. CDR3 loop: CASSLNPGQDNEQFF. CDR3 in DNA: TGTGCCAGCAGCTTAAACCCGGGACAAGACAATGAGCAGTTCTTC.

The sample holds one count of this clonotype. The rearrangement links TRBV9 to TRBJ1-4; unclear D gene. There are 17 residues in the CDR3. Trimming took 2 bases from V and 5 from J, leaving 19 bases between them. CDR1 SGDLS and CDR2 YYNGEE come from the germline V gene. In nucleotides, the CDR3 is TGTGCCAGCAGCGTTGGAAGCGGGAACTCCTACAATGAAAAACTGTTTTTT. It encodes CASSVGSGNSYNEKLFF.

The chain carries TRBV6-1 and TRBJ2-3; 8 bases agree with TRBD1. The CDR3 is made up of 15 amino acids. Germline lookup yields CDR1 MNHNS and CDR2 SASEGT. Trimming took 2 bases from V and 6 from J; bases not matched to a gene: 7. The CDR3 coding sequence is TGTGCCAGCAGTGAATACGGACAGGGAGGCGATACGCAGTATTTT. It yields the protein CASSEYGQGGDTQYF.

The chain couples TRBV10-2 to TRBJ2-1; TRBD2 might be the D (6 bases). V was shortened by 5 bases and J by 7 bases, with 21 bases between the two germline ends. Germline V gene data show CDR1 as WSHSY and CDR2 as SAAADI. CDR3 length: 16 amino acids. Here the CDR3 DNA reads TGCGCCAGCAGTTCGTCCCGGGACTGGGGTTGGAATGAGCAGTTCTTC. Translation gives CASSSSRDWGWNEQFF.

In this sample, this clonotype turned up a few times. The chain is built from TRBV24-1 and TRBJ2-1; 16 positions match TRBD2. CDR3 size: 19 residues. The germline V gene has CDR1 KGHDR and CDR2 SFDVKD. The junction had 8 bases not matched to a gene; V was cut back by 7 bases and J by 0 bases. This CDR3 is CATSAPGLAGGSSYNEQFF. CDR3 DNA sequence: TGTGCCACCAGCGCCCCGGGACTAGCGGGAGGGAGCTCCTACAATGAGCAGTTCTTC.

In regard to this clonotype: This may be a read error: a much more frequent sequence differs by one nucleotide. The chain combines TRBV10-2 with TRBJ1-5; maybe TRBD1 (5 bases). The germline V gene encodes CDR1 WSHSY and CDR2 SAAADI. The CDR3 length is 16 residues. CDR3 loop: CTSSDPGVANNQPQHF. DNA for the CDR3: TGCACCAGCAGTGACCCGGGGGTCGCCAACAATCAGCCCCAGCATTTT.

Ten or more counts support this clonotype. V gene TRBV20-1 combines with J gene TRBJ1-5; D remains ambiguous. Deletions cut 4 bases from V and 6 bases from J, with 13 bases between. The CDR3 runs to 13 residues. Germline CDR1 is DFQATT and CDR2 is SNEGSKA (reference sequence). The chain's CDR3 is CSAKGFSVQPQHF. The CDR3 bases are TGCAGTGCTAAAGGGTTCTCAGTTCAGCCCCAGCATTTT.

The rearrangement links TRBV13 to TRBJ1-5; a possible D gene is TRBD1 (6 bases). Trimming shortened V by 3 bases and J by 2 bases, and 14 bases separated the two germline ends. Germline V lookup: CDR1 PRHDT, CDR2 FYEKMQ (reference sequence). CDR3 length: 16 amino acids. The CDR3 sequence is CASSLSGGARNQPQHF. In DNA form, the CDR3 reads TGTGCCAGCAGCTTGAGCGGGGGCGCGCGCAATCAGCCCCAGCATTTT.

At least ten counts were recorded for this clonotype. This chain links TRBV20-1 with TRBJ2-4, with D unresolved. Germline V lookup: CDR1 DFQATT, CDR2 SNEGSKA (reference sequence). The CDR3 consists of 13 residues. The CDR3 loop is CSPKVVTKNIQYF. In DNA form, the CDR3 reads TGCAGCCCCAAGGTAGTCACCAAAAACATTCAGTACTTC.

The chain combines TRBV9 with TRBJ2-1; the D gene could be TRBD1 or TRBD2 (5 bases each). The germline V gene has CDR1 SGDLS and CDR2 YYNGEE. Trimming took 2 bases from V and 5 from J, leaving 11 bases between them. The CDR3 runs 14 residues. The CDR3 loop is CASSVGGPDNEQFF. In nucleotides, the CDR3 is TGTGCCAGCAGCGTTGGGGGACCAGACAATGAGCAGTTCTTC.

In its sample, this clonotype was seen a few times. J is TRBJ2-7 and V is TRBV3-1; 10 bases agree with TRBD2. The ends lost 4 bases at V and 2 bases at J; junction bases unmatched: 5. This CDR3 comprises 15 residues. Germline V gene sequence: CDR1 LGHDT, CDR2 YNNKEL (reference sequence). CDR3 nucleotides: TGTGCCAGCAGCCCAAGCGGACTAGCGGCCTACGAGCAGTACTTC. Encoded protein: CASSPSGLAAYEQYF.

The rearrangement links TRBV13 to TRBJ1-2; D call uncertain. The CDR3 contains 16 residues. Per germline, CDR1 PRHDT and CDR2 FYEKMQ (reference sequence). Trimming pared 5 bases from V and 4 bases from J, leaving 20 bases between. The CDR3 here is CASSITRGTHVYGYTF. The CDR3 region has the DNA TGTGCCAGCAGCATTACCCGGGGAACCCATGTCTATGGCTACACCTTC.

A remark on this clonotype: The junction departs from the called germline gene at one end, perhaps through a read error. The V gene is TRBV9, the J gene TRBJ2-5; perhaps TRBD1 as D (6 bases). This CDR3 region has 15 residues. CDR1 is SGDLS, CDR2 YYNGEE, per germline. In DNA form, the CDR3 reads TGTGCCAGTAGCGAATTTACAGGGACGGCGGAGACCCAGTACTTC. It codes for CASSEFTGTAETQYF.

This clonotype was seen a few times. The chain couples TRBV4-3 to TRBJ2-7; tentatively, D is TRBD2 (5 bases). This CDR3 is 16 amino acids long. The ends were cut back, 4 bases at V and 2 bases at J, with 18 bases in the middle. Germline V gene data show CDR1 as LGHNA and CDR2 as YSLEER. The CDR3 region is CASSRRSGIIAYEQYF. The CDR3 bases are TGCGCCAGCAGCCGACGGTCGGGGATAATAGCCTACGAGCAGTACTTC.

This clonotype was seen ten or more times. The rearrangement links TRBV7-3 to TRBJ2-7, with D unresolved. V lost 2 bases and J lost 5, with 10 bases in between. The V gene's germline CDR1 is SGHTA and CDR2 FQGTGA. This CDR3 region has 13 residues. CDR3 sequence reads: CASSLGPRNEQYF. The CDR3 bases are TGTGCCAGCAGCTTAGGACCCCGCAACGAGCAGTACTTC.